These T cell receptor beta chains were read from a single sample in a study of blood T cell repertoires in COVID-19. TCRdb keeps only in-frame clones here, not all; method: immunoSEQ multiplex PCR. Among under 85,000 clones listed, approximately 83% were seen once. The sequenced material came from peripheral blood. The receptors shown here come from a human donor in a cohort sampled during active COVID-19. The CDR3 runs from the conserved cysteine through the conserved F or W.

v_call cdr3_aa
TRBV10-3 CAIRTGSTEAFF
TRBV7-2 CASSLRQGGTEAFF
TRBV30 CAWRDRDNSPLHF
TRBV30 CAFSTVYSPLHF
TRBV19 CASKSDRARTGELFF
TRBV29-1 CSVRGTGEEYF
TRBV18 CASSGFQGSNTEAFF
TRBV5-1 CASSPQDRPALSRYF
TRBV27 CASSLLGGGLSEQYF
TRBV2 CASTGTVNTEAFF
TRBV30 CAWSRQRDGEAFF
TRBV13 CASSSAVGQGASPDYEQYF
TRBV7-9 CASSVQGFQPQHF
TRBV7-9 CASTPSFF
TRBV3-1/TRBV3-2 CASSQVGSVYNEQFF
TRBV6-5 CASRLPGGMNTEAFF
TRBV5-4 CASSPTGAGYGYTF
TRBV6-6 CASSYPGGYGYTF
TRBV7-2 CASSFAGMNTEAFF
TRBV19 CASSPLAGATGELFF
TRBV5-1 CASSLGVQGPPDGYTF
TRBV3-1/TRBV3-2 CASSQDGGQEFF
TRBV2 CASRPGQQQGYTF
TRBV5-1 CASQPLTSGWETQYF
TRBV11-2 CASSRSNQPQHF
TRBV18 CASSHPRAPGYEQYF
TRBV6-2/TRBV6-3 CASSYSRLKEYYGYTF
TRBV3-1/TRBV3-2 CASSQEYAPGLAGGYTF
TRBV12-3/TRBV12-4 CASSKAGSYGYTF
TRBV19 CASSSKGADSNYGYTF
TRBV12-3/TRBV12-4 CASSVTAGTEAFF
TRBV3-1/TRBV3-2 CASSQDLSAGGPDTQYF
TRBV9 CASSVGPSGGALETQYF
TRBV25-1 CASSEYGGGTGELFF
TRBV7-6 CASSLGPGGPNTGELFF
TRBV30 CAWTGRNTEAFF
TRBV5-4 CASSPTGRAGDTQYF
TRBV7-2 CASSARTGSVTGELFF
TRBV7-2 CASSPRPGTGISEAFF
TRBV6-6 CASSRRGYQETQYF
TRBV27 CASSLLVAGGADTQYF
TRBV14 CASSQEWDNTDTQYF
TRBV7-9 CASFRMNTEAFF
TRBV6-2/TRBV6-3 CASSYYPATSANNEQFF
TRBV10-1 CASGQAYNEQFF
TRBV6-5 CASSLGGREQYF
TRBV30 CAWTPQTVSSYGYTF
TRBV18 CASSPTGQGAQEQYF